These 7 T cell receptor beta chains came from one sample sequenced in a study of cytomegalovirus exposure and HLA in healthy donors. In the PCR, 60 Vbeta and 13 Jbeta primers were used. TCRdb's table, derived via immunoSEQ multiplex PCR, lists solely in-frame clones and lacks some. Among under 200,000 clones listed, roughly four fifths were seen once. Material for sequencing was PBMCs. The source of these receptors is a man aged 25 to 40 in good health and CMV-seronegative.

The gene calls are TRBV14 and TRBJ1-6, with 7 bases fitting TRBD1. There are 16 residues in the CDR3. V lost 3 bases, J lost 5 bases, and 7 bases stayed unmatched. The germline gives CDR1 SGHDN, CDR2 FVKESK. The CDR3 sequence is CASSQHRDSNNSPLHF. The CDR3 DNA reads as TGTGCCAGCAGCCAGCACCGGGACAGTAATAATTCACCCCTCCACTTT.

For the CDR3, the DNA is TGTGCCAGCAGGGCTAGCGGGACCTACGAGCAGTACTTC. Translation: CASRASGTYEQYF. The chain uses TRBV27 and TRBJ2-7; the match to TRBD2 covers 9 bases. CDR3 length equals 13 residues. Trimming took 6 bases from V and 2 from J; bases not matched to a gene: 2. Germline V gene sequence: CDR1 MNHEY, CDR2 SMNVEV (reference sequence).

In regard to this clone: Other DNA sequences in this sample translate to the same CDR3. This rearrangement joins TRBV15 to TRBJ1-1; D perhaps matches TRBD1 (5 bases). The CDR3 is made up of 14 amino acids. The germline V and J ends were trimmed by 0 bases and 2 bases, with 7 bases remaining between them. In germline, CDR1 is LNHNV, CDR2 YYDKDF (reference sequence). CDR3 amino acids: CATSRDRENTEAFF. In DNA, the CDR3 is TGTGCCACCAGCAGAGACAGGGAAAACACTGAAGCTTTCTTT.

This clone was seen a few times. The rearrangement links TRBV6-1 to TRBJ1-5; a possible D gene is TRBD1 (5 bases). Trimming removed 8 bases at V and 3 bases at J, with 11 bases between. The germline gives CDR1 MNHNS, CDR2 SASEGT. The CDR3 length is 13 residues. CDR3 residues: CASVVRANQPQHF. The CDR3 bases are TGTGCCAGCGTGGTCAGGGCCAATCAGCCCCAGCATTTT.

V usage is TRBV28 and J usage is TRBJ2-5, with a possible D match to TRBD2 (7 bases). V lost 3 bases, J lost 5 bases, and 16 bases lay in between. CDR1 and CDR2 from the germline V gene are MDHEN and SYDVKM. The length of the CDR3 is 15 residues. CDR3 sequence: CASSFKGGWSETQYF. The CDR3 DNA is TGTGCCAGCAGTTTTAAGGGGGGGTGGTCGGAGACCCAGTACTTC.

The chain employs TRBV9 and TRBJ2-1; 7 positions match TRBD1. The CDR3 covers 12 residues. Germline assignment: CDR1 SGDLS and CDR2 YYNGEE. V lost 4 bases and J lost 6; bases outside the gene matches: 1. In DNA form, the CDR3 reads TGTGCCAGCAGCAGACAGGGCAATGAGCAGTTCTTC. Its protein product is CASSRQGNEQFF.

This chain uses TRBV7-9 with TRBJ1-2; 7 bases map to TRBD1. J lost 2 bases, V lost 5 bases, and 8 bases had no gene match. CDR1 and CDR2 (germline): SEHNR, FQNEAQ (reference sequence). This CDR3 is built from 15 residues. DNA of the CDR3: TGTGCCAGCAGCCTACGGGGACAGACAAACTATGGCTACACCTTC. Protein: CASSLRGQTNYGYTF.